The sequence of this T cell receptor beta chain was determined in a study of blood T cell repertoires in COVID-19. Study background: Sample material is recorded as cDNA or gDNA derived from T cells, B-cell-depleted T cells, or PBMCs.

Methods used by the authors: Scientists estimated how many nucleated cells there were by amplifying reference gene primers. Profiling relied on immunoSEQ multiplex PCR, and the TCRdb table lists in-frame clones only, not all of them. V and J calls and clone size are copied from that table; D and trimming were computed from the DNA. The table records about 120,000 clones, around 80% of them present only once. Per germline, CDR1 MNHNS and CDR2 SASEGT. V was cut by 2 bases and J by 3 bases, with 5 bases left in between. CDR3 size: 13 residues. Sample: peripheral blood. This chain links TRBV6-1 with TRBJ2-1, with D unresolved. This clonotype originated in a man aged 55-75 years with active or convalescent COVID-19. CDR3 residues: CASSETGYNEQFF. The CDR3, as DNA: TGTGCCAGCAGTGAAACCGGCTACAATGAGCAGTTCTTC.